This T cell receptor beta chain was sequenced during a study of T and B cells in COVID-19 patients. General study results and limits: Of 2,331 TCR clusters found only in the recovered cohort, fewer than 40 had low generation probability. Early severe-case samples and blood from mildly ill patients during symptoms were in short supply.

BIOMED2 TRB-A/B primer pools were used in multiplex TRB PCR. One entry per CDR3 protein results from TCRdb running MiXCR on the multiplex PCR reads. This repertoire shows nearly 15,000 distinct CDR3 sequences, roughly 29% found once; its top ten account for 1% to 1.5%. The germline CDR1 and CDR2 sequences are MNHEY and SVGEGT. The CDR3 has 14 amino acids. V lost 2 bases, J lost 3 bases, and 11 bases lay in between. Blood genomic DNA input for TRB amplification was about 220-500 ng. Comments on this clonotype: Its antigen is not known.

The material sequenced was blood. This clonotype originated in a human donor who had recovered from COVID-19. The chain couples TRBV6-2 or TRBV6-3 to TRBJ2-7; D is perhaps TRBD1 or TRBD2 (5 bases each). CDR3 region: CASSYIPGSYEQYF. Here the CDR3 DNA reads TGTGCCAGCAGTTACATCCCAGGGAGCTACGAGCAGTACTTC.